One T cell receptor (beta chain) is described in this entry. Its antigen is not known. These data are taken from a study of shared clonotypes between healthy human individuals. Overall study findings and caveats: The sampled material consisted only of blood, and tissue repertoires are likely to differ.

Sorted-subset replicate PCRs used roughly 210 ng of genomic DNA. This amount corresponded to approximately 30,000 T cell genomes. Produced via immunoSEQ multiplex PCR; TCRdb's table is partial and in-frame only. The sample carries around 750,000 clones, 74% recorded once. The sequence was collected from a woman in her 30s in good health. The sequenced material came from memory CD4+ T cells sorted from blood. Subset in this sample: CD45RA-negative fraction.

The CDR3, as DNA: TGTGCCAGTAGTCTACTAGCGGGAGGAAACCTCTACAATGAGCAGTTCTTC. This codes for CASSLLAGGNLYNEQFF. This chain links TRBV19 with TRBJ2-1; 12 bases fit TRBD2. The CDR3 contains 17 residues. The germline CDR1 and CDR2 sequences are LNHDA and SQIVND (reference sequence). V trimming: 5 bases; J trimming: 3 bases; junction bases outside the gene matches: 8. Looking up the rest from reference TRBV19 and TRBJ2-1 gives the full variable domain: DGGITQSPKYLFRKEGQNVTLSCEQNLNHDAMYWYRQDPGQGLRLIYYSQIVNDFQKGDIAEGYSVSREKKESFPLTVTSAQKNPTAFYLCASSLLAGGNLYNEQFFGPGTRLTVL.